These 25 T cell receptor beta chains were sequenced from one sample in a study of T-cell reconstitution after alpha-beta-depleted transplantation in children. Unique molecular identifiers featured in how the TCRbeta library was prepared. From the PCR reads, TCRdb called clonotypes with MiXCR, one entry per CDR3 protein. The sample lists about 400,000 distinct CDR3 sequences; roughly 22% were seen once. The sequencing here drew on PBMCs from the stem cell graft donor, taken from the stem cell graft. The receptors originated from a human donor who donated a stem cell graft to a child with acute myeloid leukemia.

This clonotype was seen at least ten times. The chain employs TRBV4-3 and TRBJ2-1; 7 nucleotides match TRBD1. V shed 2 bases, J shed 6 bases, and the junction held 1 base outside the gene matches. The CDR3 spans 13 residues. The germline gives CDR1 LGHNA, CDR2 YSLEER. CDR3 in amino acids: CASSQTGVNEQFF. CDR3 in DNA: TGCGCCAGCAGCCAAACAGGGGTCAATGAGCAGTTCTTC.

This clonotype has just a few counts. This chain joins TRBV20-1 and TRBJ1-5; the D is unclear. Trimming pared 4 bases from V and 2 bases from J, leaving 15 bases between. This CDR3 spans 15 amino acids. Germline V lookup: CDR1 DFQATT, CDR2 SNEGSKA (reference sequence). The DNA for the CDR3 is TGCAGTGCTACCCGGGCCAACGACGGCAATCAGCCCCAGCATTTT. It is translated as CSATRANDGNQPQHF.

V usage is TRBV4-1 and J usage is TRBJ2-2; 10 nucleotides agree with TRBD2. CDR1 is MGHRA, CDR2 YSYEKL, per germline. V shed 0 bases, J shed 7 bases, and the junction held 8 bases outside the gene matches. CDR3 length: 17 residues. Here the CDR3 DNA reads TGCGCCAGCAGCCAAGAGATGAGCGGGAGGGCCGGCGGGGAGCTGTTTTTT. It translates to CASSQEMSGRAGGELFF.

The genes are TRBV6-5 and TRBJ1-5, with 7 bases identical to TRBD1. Germline V gene lookup returns CDR1 MNHEY and CDR2 SVGAGI. The length of the CDR3 is 16 residues. V was pared by 0 bases and J by 2 bases, with 4 bases of the junction left unmatched. The CDR3 spells CASSYSRGGGNQPQHF. The CDR3 DNA is TGTGCCAGCAGTTACTCGAGAGGGGGCGGCAATCAGCCCCAGCATTTT.

In this sample, this clonotype turned up a few times. The CDR3 reads CASSLLQGVETQYF. CDR3 bases: TGTGCCAGCAGCTTGTTACAGGGGGTTGAGACCCAGTACTTC. The chain employs TRBV5-6 and TRBJ2-5; 8 nucleotides agree with TRBD1. The V gene's germline CDR1 is SGHDT and CDR2 YYEEEE. V trimming: 1 base; J trimming: 5 bases; junction bases outside the gene matches: 4. This CDR3 is 14 amino acids long.

This clonotype was observed many times. The genes are TRBV20-1 and TRBJ2-1, with a weak D call TRBD2 (6 bases). Germline CDR1 and CDR2: DFQATT and SNEGSKA (reference sequence). The CDR3 covers 13 residues. V was cut by 2 bases and J by 8 bases, with 13 bases left in between. The DNA for the CDR3 is TGCAGTGCTAGAACCACTAGCAAGGATGAGCAGTTCTTC. It encodes CSARTTSKDEQFF.

This chain links TRBV20-1 with TRBJ2-7; 11 bases align to TRBD2. There are 19 residues in the CDR3. With 6 bases clipped from V and 2 bases from J, the junction kept 21 bases outside the gene matches. Looked up from germline, CDR1 is DFQATT and CDR2 is SNEGSKA (reference sequence). CDR3 sequence (DNA): TGCAGTGCCCTCTACCTGGGGGGGACTAGCGGACCCCGTACCTACGAGCAGTACTTC. It specifies CSALYLGGTSGPRTYEQYF.

At least ten counts were recorded for this clonotype. This chain joins TRBV11-3 and TRBJ2-1; TRBD2 matches at 9 bases. CDR1 and CDR2 (germline): SGHNT, YENEEA. The CDR3 extends over 15 amino acids. Trimming cost V 3 bases and J 5 bases; bases outside gene matches: 5. The CDR3 sequence: CASSFNAGGNNEQFF. The CDR3 region has the DNA TGTGCCAGCAGCTTCAACGCGGGAGGGAACAATGAGCAGTTCTTC.

The sample holds a few counts of this clonotype. This chain joins TRBV20-1 and TRBJ2-7; maybe TRBD1 (6 bases). Trimming cost V 2 bases and J 4 bases, with 15 bases left between them. Germline CDR1 DFQATT, CDR2 SNEGSKA (reference sequence). This CDR3 spans 14 amino acids. CDR3 in amino acids: CSARLYGTTYEQYF. Here the CDR3 DNA reads TGCAGTGCTAGACTATACGGGACAACTTACGAGCAGTACTTC.

The chain carries TRBV5-6 and TRBJ2-7, with D maybe TRBD1 (6 bases). Trimming left V 4 bases short and J 0 bases short, with 11 bases between. Germline CDR1 reads SGHDT; CDR2 reads YYEEEE. The CDR3 runs to 14 residues. CDR3 sequence: CASSPQGFSYEQYF. DNA for the CDR3: TGTGCCAGCAGCCCACAGGGCTTCTCCTACGAGCAGTACTTC. Together with reference TRBV5-6 and TRBJ2-7, the CDR3 gives the full variable domain: DAGVTQSPTHLIKTRGQQVTLRCSPKSGHDTVSWYQQALGQGPQFIFQYYEEEERQRGNFPDRFSGHQFPNYSSELNVNALLLGDSALYLCASSPQGFSYEQYFGPGTRLTVT.

In its sample, this clonotype was seen a few times. The chain recombines TRBV11-3 with TRBJ2-5, with 7 positions matching TRBD2. Germline CDR1 and CDR2: SGHNT and YENEEA. V lost 5 bases to trimming and J lost 4 bases; unmatched junction nucleotides: 7. CDR3 size: 14 residues. As DNA, the CDR3 is TGTGCCAGCAGCCCAACGGGGAGGGGAGAGACCCAGTACTTC. Translated, it gives CASSPTGRGETQYF.

This clonotype was counted ten times or more. This chain links TRBV29-1 with TRBJ1-3, with 8 bases lining up with TRBD1. Germline loops: CDR1 SQVTM, CDR2 ANQGSEA. The CDR3 runs to 14 residues. Unmatched junction bases numbered 2, after V lost 4 bases and J lost 0 bases. For the CDR3, the DNA is TGCAGCGTTGTGGGGACAGGCTCTGGAAACACCATATATTTT. This gives the protein CSVVGTGSGNTIYF.

This clonotype appeared many times. The chain joins TRBV29-1 to TRBJ2-5; D unclear. Trimming cost V 4 bases and J 5 bases, with 17 bases left between them. This CDR3 comprises 14 residues. CDR1 is SQVTM and CDR2 is ANQGSEA in the germline V gene. The CDR3 region is CSVGKSGGGETQYF. For the CDR3, the DNA is TGCAGCGTTGGGAAGAGTGGTGGTGGGGAGACCCAGTACTTC.

This clonotype has a handful of counts. This sequence joins TRBV24-1 and TRBJ2-2; D ambiguous. In germline, CDR1 is KGHDR, CDR2 SFDVKD. V was trimmed by 0 bases and J by 3 bases, leaving 7 bases between them. The CDR3 is 15 amino acids. As DNA, the CDR3 is TGTGCCACCAGTGATTTGGGCTCGGACACCGGGGAGCTGTTTTTT. Protein sequence: CATSDLGSDTGELFF.

The chain uses TRBV5-5 and TRBJ2-5; 8 bases are a match to TRBD1. The CDR3 has 15 amino acids. V lost 0 bases and J lost 4; bases outside the gene matches: 5. Germline-derived CDR1 and CDR2 are SGHKS and YYEKEE (reference sequence). The CDR3 is CASSLGSGQGETQYF. The CDR3 DNA reads TGTGCCAGCAGCTTGGGGTCCGGACAGGGAGAGACCCAGTACTTC.

As regards this clonotype: A read error may produce the germline difference seen at one junction end. The chain has TRBV27 and TRBJ2-7; possibly TRBD2 for D (5 bases). The germline V gene has CDR1 MNHEY and CDR2 SMNVEV (reference sequence). The CDR3 sequence is 13 residues long. The CDR3, as DNA: TGTGCCAGCAGTTTATCTGTCTTGGGAGAGCAGCACTTC. Amino acids: CASSLSVLGEQHF.

This clonotype showed up just a few times. V and J are TRBV12-3 or TRBV12-4 and TRBJ1-1; D is unclear. V was trimmed by 3 bases and J by 0 bases, leaving 8 bases between them. This CDR3 has 14 amino acids. The CDR3 DNA is TGTGCCAGCAGTTTTGACACGCTGAACACTGAAGCTTTCTTT. This sequence encodes CASSFDTLNTEAFF.

The V call is TRBV7-9, the J call TRBJ1-2; 9 nucleotides align to TRBD1. The CDR3 is 15 residues long. V was pared by 5 bases and J by 4 bases, with 8 bases of the junction left unmatched. Per the germline V gene, CDR1 is SEHNR and CDR2 is FQNEAQ (reference sequence). The CDR3 bases are TGTGCCAGCAGCCCATGGGACAGGGCGGGCTATGGCTACACCTTC. Translating gives CASSPWDRAGYGYTF.

This clonotype was recorded only once. V and J are TRBV12-3 or TRBV12-4 and TRBJ2-5; 10 bases line up with TRBD2. Unmatched junction bases numbered 8, after V lost 7 bases and J lost 6 bases. The CDR3 is 14 residues long. The CDR3 DNA follows: TGTGCCAGCACTCCTAGCGGGAGCAGAAAGACCCAGTACTTC. Translated: CASTPSGSRKTQYF.

There are many counts of this clonotype. V usage is TRBV2 and J usage is TRBJ2-2, with D unclear. CDR1 SNHLY and CDR2 FYNNEI come from the germline V gene. Trimming took 7 bases from V and 1 from J, leaving 7 bases between them. The CDR3 runs to 13 residues. CDR3 in amino acids: CASNTVNTGELFF. CDR3 DNA sequence: TGTGCCAGCAACACCGTGAACACCGGGGAGCTGTTTTTT.

The chain combines TRBV12-3 or TRBV12-4 with TRBJ1-2; D remains unclear. The CDR3 spans 13 residues. Trimming pared 0 bases from V and 4 bases from J, leaving 6 bases between. The CDR3 reads CASSLAWAYGYTF. The CDR3 DNA is TGTGCCAGCAGTTTAGCGTGGGCCTATGGCTACACCTTC.

Ten or more counts support this clonotype. The chain recombines TRBV28 with TRBJ2-1; D call uncertain. Trimming pared 5 bases from V and 8 bases from J, leaving 7 bases between. Germline lookup yields CDR1 MDHEN and CDR2 SYDVKM. The CDR3 is 11 residues long. The CDR3 is CASSPGDEQFF. CDR3 nucleotides: TGTGCCAGCAGTCCGGGCGATGAGCAGTTCTTC.

The rearrangement joins TRBV20-1 to TRBJ1-2; perhaps TRBD1 as D (6 bases). The CDR3 length is 15 residues. V lost 1 base to trimming and J lost 1 base, with 13 bases between them. Per germline, CDR1 DFQATT and CDR2 SNEGSKA (reference sequence). For the CDR3, the DNA is TGCAGTGCTAGAGGGGGGAGAGGGGGTAACTATGGCTACACCTTC. Amino acids: CSARGGRGGNYGYTF.

The chain joins TRBV2 to TRBJ2-3; TRBD2 aligns across 9 bases. J lost 4 bases, V lost 4 bases, and 6 bases had no gene match. The CDR3 runs to 15 residues. The germline V gene encodes CDR1 SNHLY and CDR2 FYNNEI. The CDR3 coding sequence is TGTGCCAGCAGTGTTCGAGCGGGGGGCCCAGATACGCAGTATTTT. Its protein product is CASSVRAGGPDTQYF.

J is TRBJ2-7 and V is TRBV20-1, with TRBD2 identical over 11 bases. Germline CDR1 DFQATT, CDR2 SNEGSKA (reference sequence). The CDR3 sequence is 14 residues long. The junction had 11 bases not matched to a gene; V was cut back by 6 bases and J by 7 bases. The CDR3 protein is CSAERLAGPLEQYF. CDR3 nucleotides: TGCAGTGCGGAAAGACTAGCGGGACCCCTGGAGCAGTACTTC.